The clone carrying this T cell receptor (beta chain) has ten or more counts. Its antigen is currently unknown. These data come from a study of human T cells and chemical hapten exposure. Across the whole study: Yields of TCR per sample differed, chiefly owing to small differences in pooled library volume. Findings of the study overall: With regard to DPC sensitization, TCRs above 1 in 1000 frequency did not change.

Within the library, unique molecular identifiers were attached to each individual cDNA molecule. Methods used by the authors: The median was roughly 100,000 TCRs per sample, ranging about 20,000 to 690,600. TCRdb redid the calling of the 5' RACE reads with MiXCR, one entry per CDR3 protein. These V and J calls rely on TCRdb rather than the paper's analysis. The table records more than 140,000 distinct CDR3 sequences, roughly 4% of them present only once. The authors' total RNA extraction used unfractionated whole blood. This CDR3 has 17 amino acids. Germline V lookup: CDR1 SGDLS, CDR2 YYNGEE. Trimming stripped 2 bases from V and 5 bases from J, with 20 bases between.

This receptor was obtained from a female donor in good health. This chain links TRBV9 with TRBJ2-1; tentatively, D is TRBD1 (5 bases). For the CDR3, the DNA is TGTGCCAGCAGCGTCCACCCGAGGCAGGTACAGGACAATGAGCAGTTCTTC. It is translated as CASSVHPRQVQDNEQFF.